The present entry profiles one T cell receptor (beta chain) with its context. Its antigen is unidentified. Germline V gene sequence: CDR1 SGHTA, CDR2 FQGNSA. V was shortened by 5 bases and J by 9 bases, with 17 bases between the two germline ends. The CDR3 runs to 13 residues. The source of the sample is a study of tumor-infiltrating lymphocytes in localized non-small cell lung cancer. Whole-study findings and limits: Not all patients were TCR sequenced, owing to tissue quantity.

Assay used: immunoSEQ multiplex PCR; TCRdb lists only in-frame clones, some missing. The table shows roughly 8,500 clones, with around 62% occurring only once. The sequence came from a human donor with non-small cell lung cancer. Sequencing was done on a sample of uninvolved lung tissue not adjacent to the tumor. V and J are TRBV7-2 and TRBJ2-7; D unclear. CDR3 amino acids: CASSPPAYSGQYF. The CDR3 region has the DNA TGTGCCAGCAGCCCTCCGGCTTACTCAGGGCAGTACTTC.